This T cell receptor beta chain was identified during a study of shared clonotypes between healthy human individuals. Study-level results: In general, naive subsets displayed greater estimated richness than memory subsets did.

The material for each subset, its genomic DNA, was split evenly across several immunoSEQ plates. Measured with immunoSEQ multiplex PCR; TCRdb has only the in-frame clones, and not every one. The top ten hold 0.52% of the sample, which has roughly 1 million clones, approximately 80% seen once. V was trimmed by 4 bases and J by 6 bases, leaving 22 bases between them. CDR1 is MDHEN and CDR2 is SYDVKM in the germline V gene. This CDR3 is 16 amino acids long. With regard to this clone: What it recognizes is unknown.

The TCR comes from a man younger than 35 in good health. Some clones in this sample may be carry-over from other donors' samples. Sequencing used memory CD4+ T cells from PBMCs. As for subset: CD45RA-negative fraction. The chain uses TRBV28 and TRBJ2-7; D assignment may be TRBD1 or TRBD2 (5 bases each). CDR3 DNA sequence: TGTGCCAGCAGTTCGGCATCGGGACCACAATTTGTCGAGCAGTACTTC. Translation gives CASSSASGPQFVEQYF.